Listed below are T cell receptor beta chains from one sample, sequenced in a study of blood T cell repertoires in COVID-19. Assay used: immunoSEQ multiplex PCR; TCRdb lists only in-frame clones, some missing. This repertoire shows 250,000 to 350,000 clones, more than 80% found once; its top ten account for 1.1%. The sample taken for sequencing was PBMCs or T cells enriched from blood (not recorded which). These TCRs come from a woman aged 25 to 39 who had recovered from COVID-19. Both conserved end residues are part of each CDR3. A D gene is named only where the DNA matches it firmly. Clone size is shown for a subset of rows, as once, few, many or a class of expanded clone.

clone size | J gene | D gene | V gene | CDR3 DNA | CDR3 protein
. | TRBJ2-3 | TRBD2 | TRBV4-1 | TGCGCCAGCAGCCAAGAAGGCCAAGCGGGACTCACAGATACGCAGTATTTT | CASSQEGQAGLTDTQYF
. | TRBJ2-1 | TRBD2 | TRBV18 | TGTGCCAGCTCACCTTTAGGACTAGAAAACAATGAGCAGTTCTTC | CASSPLGLENNEQFF
. | TRBJ2-6 | . | TRBV28 | TGTGCCAGCAGTTTAGAAGGGAGTGGGGCCAACGTCCTGACTTTC | CASSLEGSGANVLTF
. | TRBJ2-1 | TRBD2 | TRBV28 | TGTGCCAGCAGTTCGGGACTAGCGGAGCAGTTCTTC | CASSSGLAEQFF
. | TRBJ2-7 | . | TRBV5-4 | TGTGCCAGCAGCTTGGGGCAGGAGCAGTACTTC | CASSLGQEQYF
. | TRBJ2-3 | . | TRBV7-9 | TGTGCCAGCAGCCCACAGGGATATACGCAGTATTTT | CASSPQGYTQYF
. | TRBJ2-7 | . | TRBV4-1 | TGCGCCAGCAGCCAAGATGGAGGTTTCTACGAGCAGTACTTC | CASSQDGGFYEQYF
. | TRBJ2-1 | . | TRBV6-2/TRBV6-3 | TGTGCCAGCAGTTACTTCGACTCCCGCAATGAGCAGTTCTTC | CASSYFDSRNEQFF
. | TRBJ2-7 | TRBD2 | TRBV3-1/TRBV3-2 | TGTGCCAGCAGCCAAGGGACTAGCGGGAGTTCAGGAGAGCAGTACTTC | CASSQGTSGSSGEQYF
. | TRBJ2-1 | TRBD2 | TRBV6-5 | TGTGCCAGCAGTTACGATCGACTAGCGATGTACAATGAGCAGTTCTTC | CASSYDRLAMYNEQFF
. | TRBJ1-1 | . | TRBV2 | TGTGCCAGCAGTGCCCCGGACAGATCTGAAGCTTTCTTT | CASSAPDRSEAFF
few | TRBJ2-1 | . | TRBV12-3/TRBV12-4 | TGTGCCAGCAGACTTTACAATGAGCAGTTCTTC | CASRLYNEQFF
. | TRBJ2-1 | . | TRBV4-3 | TGCGCCAGCAGCCAAGATCCCGGGACTTTTTCCTACAATGAGCAGTTCTTC | CASSQDPGTFSYNEQFF
. | TRBJ2-1 | . | TRBV3-1/TRBV3-2 | TGTGCCAGCAGCCGTTGGATGCTAGCTGCTGAGCAGTTCTTC | CASSRWMLAAEQFF
. | TRBJ2-2 | TRBD2 | TRBV7-2 | TGTGCCAGCAGCTTAATGGCGGGAGCCACCGGGGAGCTGTTTTTT | CASSLMAGATGELFF
once | TRBJ2-3 | . | TRBV21-1 | TGTGCCAGCAGCAAATCGAGTGTGCCCTGCACAGATACGCAGTATTTT | CASSKSSVPCTDTQYF
. | TRBJ2-3 | . | TRBV3-1/TRBV3-2 | TGTGCCAGCAGCCAGGGCAGTGGCACAGATACGCAGTATTTT | CASSQGSGTDTQYF
. | TRBJ1-6 | . | TRBV6-5 | TGTGCCAGCAGCAGGATCAATTCACCCCTCCACTTT | CASSRINSPLHF
. | TRBJ2-2 | TRBD2 | TRBV19 | TGTGCCAGTAGTATAGATCCTGGCGGGAGGGCTGGCGGGGAGCTGTTTTTT | CASSIDPGGRAGGELFF
. | TRBJ1-6 | TRBD1 | TRBV19 | TGTGCCAGTAGTGACAGGGACTTCTCACCCCTCCACTTT | CASSDRDFSPLHF
. | TRBJ2-7 | . | TRBV7-2 | TGTGCCAGCAGCTTAGGGCCAGGGGAACACTACGAGCAGTACTTC | CASSLGPGEHYEQYF
once | TRBJ1-1 | . | TRBV9 | TGTGCCAGCAGCGTAGTGGGAGCTAACCCTGAAGCTTTCTTT | CASSVVGANPEAFF
. | TRBJ1-6 | . | TRBV18 | TGTGCCAGCTCCCTCGGGTCCGTCCCAGATTCACCCCTCCACTTT | CASSLGSVPDSPLHF
. | TRBJ1-5 | . | TRBV10-3 | TGTGCCATCAGTGAAGTAGGGGCGGGGGGCCGGCAGCCCCAGCATTTT | CAISEVGAGGRQPQHF
. | TRBJ2-5 | . | TRBV5-5 | TGTGCCAGCAGCTTAAGCAGGGAAGGGGTGACCCAGTACTTC | CASSLSREGVTQYF
. | TRBJ2-1 | TRBD2 | TRBV4-3 | TGCGCCAGCAGCCAAGATCTCGCGGGGGTCTCCTACAATGAGCAGTTCTTC | CASSQDLAGVSYNEQFF
. | TRBJ2-1 | TRBD2 | TRBV2 | TGTGCCAGCAGTGAAAGTAGCGGGGCCTATGGTGAGCAGTTCTTC | CASSESSGAYGEQFF
. | TRBJ1-5 | TRBD1 | TRBV19 | TGTGCCAGTAACCCTAACCCGGGACAGGGTTACCAGCCCCAGCATTTT | CASNPNPGQGYQPQHF
. | TRBJ1-5 | TRBD1 | TRBV24-1 | TGTGCCACCGGGGGACAGGGACAATTCAATCAGCCCCAGCATTTT | CATGGQGQFNQPQHF
. | TRBJ2-1 | . | TRBV24-1 | TGTGCCACCACCGACTTCTACAATGAGCAGTTCTTC | CATTDFYNEQFF
. | TRBJ1-1 | . | TRBV7-3 | TGTGCCAGCAGCGCGTATACAGGGAACACTGAAGCTTTCTTT | CASSAYTGNTEAFF
few | TRBJ2-7 | TRBD2 | TRBV24-1 | TGTGCCACCAGTGCAGGGACTAGCGGCGAGCAGTACTTC | CATSAGTSGEQYF
. | TRBJ2-5 | TRBD1 | TRBV7-2 | TGTGCCAGCAGCTTAGTGGTAGACAGGGGGAGAGAGACCCAGTACTTC | CASSLVVDRGRETQYF
. | TRBJ1-2 | TRBD1 | TRBV5-1 | TGCGCCAGCTTCCGGGACAGGAGCTATGGCTACACCTTC | CASFRDRSYGYTF
. | TRBJ2-7 | TRBD2 | TRBV13 | TGTGCCAGCAGCTTAGCTTCTAGCGGGAAATATTGGGAGCAGTACTTC | CASSLASSGKYWEQYF
. | TRBJ2-1 | . | TRBV5-4 | TGTGCCAGCAGAGTTACGGGAGTAAGCAATGAGCAGTTCTTC | CASRVTGVSNEQFF
. | TRBJ2-1 | TRBD1 | TRBV5-4 | TGTGCCAGCAGCCAGAACTCCGGGACAGGGTTGGATGAGCAGTTCTTC | CASSQNSGTGLDEQFF
. | TRBJ2-7 | TRBD2 | TRBV5-8 | TGTGCCAGCAGCTTTACTAGCGGGAGTTACGAGCAGTACTTC | CASSFTSGSYEQYF
. | TRBJ2-5 | TRBD2 | TRBV3-1/TRBV3-2 | TGTGCCAGCAGCCAAGAAACGGCGGGAGGAGAGACCCAGTACTTC | CASSQETAGGETQYF
. | TRBJ2-7 | . | TRBV28 | TGTGCCAGCAGTTCCACCCGGGGTTCCGAGCAGTACTTC | CASSSTRGSEQYF